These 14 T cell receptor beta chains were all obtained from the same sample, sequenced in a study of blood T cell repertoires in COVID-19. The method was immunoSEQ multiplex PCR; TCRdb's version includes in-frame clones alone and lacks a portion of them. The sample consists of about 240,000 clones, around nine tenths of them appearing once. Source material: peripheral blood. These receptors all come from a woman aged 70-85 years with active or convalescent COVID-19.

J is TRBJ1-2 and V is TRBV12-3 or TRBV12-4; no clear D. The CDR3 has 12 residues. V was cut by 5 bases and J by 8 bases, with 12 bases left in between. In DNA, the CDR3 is TGTGCCAGCAGTGACTTACGCGGGGGCTACACCTTC. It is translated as CASSDLRGGYTF.

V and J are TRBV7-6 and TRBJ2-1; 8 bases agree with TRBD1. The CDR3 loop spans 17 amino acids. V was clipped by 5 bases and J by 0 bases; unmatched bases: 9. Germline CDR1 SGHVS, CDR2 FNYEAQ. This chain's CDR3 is CASSPARTGSSYNEQFF. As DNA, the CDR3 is TGTGCCAGCAGCCCCGCCCGGACAGGGAGCTCCTACAATGAGCAGTTCTTC.

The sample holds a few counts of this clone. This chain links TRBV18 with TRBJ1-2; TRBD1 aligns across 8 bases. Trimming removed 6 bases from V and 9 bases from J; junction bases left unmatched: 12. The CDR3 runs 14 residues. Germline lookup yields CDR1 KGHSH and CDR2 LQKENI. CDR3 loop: CASSQGADGASYTF. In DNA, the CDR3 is TGTGCCAGCTCCCAGGGGGCCGATGGGGCCAGCTACACCTTC.

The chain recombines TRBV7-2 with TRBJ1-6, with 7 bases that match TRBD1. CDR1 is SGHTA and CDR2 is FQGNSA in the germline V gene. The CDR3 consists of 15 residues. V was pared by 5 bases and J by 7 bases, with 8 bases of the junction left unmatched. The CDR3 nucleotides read TGTGCCAGCAGCCCATTGACAGGGAACAATTCACCCCTCCACTTT. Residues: CASSPLTGNNSPLHF.

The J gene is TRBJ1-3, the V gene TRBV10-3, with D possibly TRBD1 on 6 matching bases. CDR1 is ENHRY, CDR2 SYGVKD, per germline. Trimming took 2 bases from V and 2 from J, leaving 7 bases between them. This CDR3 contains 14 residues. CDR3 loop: CAISEQGTGNTIYF. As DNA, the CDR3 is TGTGCCATCAGTGAGCAGGGGACTGGAAACACCATATATTTT.

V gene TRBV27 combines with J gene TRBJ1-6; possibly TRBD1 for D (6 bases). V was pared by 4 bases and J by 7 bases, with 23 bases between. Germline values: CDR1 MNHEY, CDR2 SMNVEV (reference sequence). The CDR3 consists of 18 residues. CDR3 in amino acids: CASSSIKASGHLNSPLHF. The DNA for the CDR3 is TGTGCCAGCAGTTCTATAAAAGCATCGGGACACCTAAATTCACCCCTCCACTTT.

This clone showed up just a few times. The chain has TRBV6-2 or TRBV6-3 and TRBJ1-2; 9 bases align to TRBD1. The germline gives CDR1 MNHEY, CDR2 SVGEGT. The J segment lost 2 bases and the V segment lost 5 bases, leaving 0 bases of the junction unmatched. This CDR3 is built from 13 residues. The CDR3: CASSDRGNYGYTF. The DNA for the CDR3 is TGTGCCAGCAGTGACAGGGGGAACTATGGCTACACCTTC.

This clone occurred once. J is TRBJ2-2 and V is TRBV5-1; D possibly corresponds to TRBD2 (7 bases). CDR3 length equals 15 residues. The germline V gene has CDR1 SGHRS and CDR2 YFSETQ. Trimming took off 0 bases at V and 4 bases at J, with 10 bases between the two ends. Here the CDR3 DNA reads TGCGCCAGCAGCTTGGAGGGGGGGCGCACCGGGGAGCTGTTTTTT. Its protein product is CASSLEGGRTGELFF.

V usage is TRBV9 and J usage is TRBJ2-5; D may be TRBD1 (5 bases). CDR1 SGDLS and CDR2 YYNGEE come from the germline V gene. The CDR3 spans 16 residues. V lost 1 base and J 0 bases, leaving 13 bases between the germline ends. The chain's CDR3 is CASSVQAGSHQETQYF. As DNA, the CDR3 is TGTGCCAGCAGCGTACAGGCAGGGTCTCACCAAGAGACCCAGTACTTC.

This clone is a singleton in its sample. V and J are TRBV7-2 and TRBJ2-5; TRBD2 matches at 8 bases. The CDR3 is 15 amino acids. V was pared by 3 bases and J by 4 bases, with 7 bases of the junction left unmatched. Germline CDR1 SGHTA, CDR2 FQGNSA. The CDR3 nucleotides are TGTGCCAGCAGCTTTCTACAGCGGGGGTCAGAGACCCAGTACTTC. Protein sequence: CASSFLQRGSETQYF.

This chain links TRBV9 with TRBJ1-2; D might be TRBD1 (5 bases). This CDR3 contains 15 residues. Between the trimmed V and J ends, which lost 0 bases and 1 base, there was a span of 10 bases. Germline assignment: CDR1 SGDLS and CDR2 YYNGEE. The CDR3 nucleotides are TGTGCCAGCAGCGTAGGTGGGGCGATTAACTATGGCTACACCTTC. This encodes CASSVGGAINYGYTF.

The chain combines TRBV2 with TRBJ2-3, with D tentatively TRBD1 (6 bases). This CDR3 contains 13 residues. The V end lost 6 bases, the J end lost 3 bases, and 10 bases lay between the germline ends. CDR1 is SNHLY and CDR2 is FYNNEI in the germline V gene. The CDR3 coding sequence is TGTGCCAGCAGCAGGGGTAGTACAGATACGCAGTATTTT. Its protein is CASSRGSTDTQYF.

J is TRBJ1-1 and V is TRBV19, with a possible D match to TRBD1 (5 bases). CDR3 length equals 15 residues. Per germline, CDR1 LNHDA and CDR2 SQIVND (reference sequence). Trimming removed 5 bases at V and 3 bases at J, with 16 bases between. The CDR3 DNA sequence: TGTGCCAGTAGTCCTTTTGGGGACTTCTACACTGAAGCTTTCTTT. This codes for CASSPFGDFYTEAFF.

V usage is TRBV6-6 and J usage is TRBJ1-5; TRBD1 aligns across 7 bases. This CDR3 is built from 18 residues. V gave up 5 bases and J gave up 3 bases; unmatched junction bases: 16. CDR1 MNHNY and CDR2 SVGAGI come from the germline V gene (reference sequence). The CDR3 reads CASSPTISGQADNQPQHF. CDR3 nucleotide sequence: TGTGCCAGCAGTCCCACAATATCCGGACAGGCTGACAATCAGCCCCAGCATTTT.